A selection of T cell receptor beta chains follows, all from one sample in a study of beta chain features in type 1 diabetes. TCRdb keeps only in-frame clones here, not all; method: immunoSEQ multiplex PCR. Here the sample spans about 240,000 clones, over 11% being singletons. Sequencing input: naive CD4+ T cells from blood. The source of these receptors is a man aged 30-40 years with type 1 diabetes. Both conserved end residues are trimmed from each CDR3.

TRBJ2-3 | TRBV6-5 | ASSWRNTQY
TRBJ1-1 | TRBV29-1 | SVTGNRDTEAF
TRBJ2-7 | TRBV7-9 | ASSGQGSSYEQY
TRBJ1-2 | TRBV5-1 | ASSPESQGGYGYT
TRBJ1-4 | TRBV4-2 | ASSQETARSEKLF
TRBJ2-5 | TRBV6-6 | ASSRDRERKETQY
TRBJ2-5 | TRBV10-2 | ASSPSRGQETQY
TRBJ2-7 | TRBV19 | ASSGTGKNEQY
TRBJ1-1 | TRBV6-6 | ASRGEDTEAF
TRBJ2-2 | TRBV25-1 | ASSQGNTGELF
TRBJ2-6 | TRBV7-2 | ASSPSRAGANVLT
TRBJ1-2 | TRBV7-2 | ASSFRGGGQVGYT
TRBJ1-2 | TRBV10-3 | AISAGAVYT
TRBJ2-5 | TRBV5-1 | ASSPDPTRRETQY
TRBJ2-6 | TRBV2 | ASRTGQGASGANVLT
TRBJ2-7 | TRBV29-1 | SVEQGWEQY
TRBJ2-3 | TRBV5-1 | ASSLALLAEADTQY
TRBJ2-1 | TRBV14 | ASSQPGLADNEQF
TRBJ2-3 | TRBV2 | ASRGASTDTQY
TRBJ2-3 | TRBV18 | ASSSGGTQSGTDTQY
TRBJ2-7 | TRBV18 | ASYHGSVGAGEQY
TRBJ1-1 | TRBV19 | ASSIRPRGGNTEAF
TRBJ2-7 | TRBV7-9 | ASSLLGVSYEQY